A selection of T cell receptor beta chains follows, all from one sample in a study of vaccination and CD4 T cells after COVID-19. No antigen has been assigned to these receptors. MiXCR, run by TCRdb on the PCR reads, gives a single entry per CDR3 protein. The sample has some 8,300 distinct CDR3 sequences, around 70% seen once; the top ten hold more than 30%. The specimen was CD4+ T cells from blood, cultured in vitro. The receptor set was obtained from a human donor who had recovered from COVID-19. The conserved cysteine and the conserved F or W are not part of the CDR3 here.

j_call,v_call,cdr3_aa
TRBJ2-2,TRBV27,ASRQPHRASDGELF
TRBJ1-6,TRBV11-2,ASSLRPNSPLH
TRBJ1-2,TRBV6-1,ASSLVTLQGGKGYT
TRBJ2-1,TRBV5-4,ASSGDRWTYNEQF
TRBJ1-1,TRBV12-3/TRBV12-4,ASSLFGGAAF
TRBJ2-7,TRBV19,ASSRTGTSGGGYEQY
TRBJ2-7,TRBV6-5,ASSLTVGGLKQY
TRBJ1-1,TRBV7-3,ASSSTGGDTEAF
TRBJ2-1,TRBV7-2,ASSLTRASGGPYNEQF
TRBJ1-5,TRBV7-3,ASSHTGAGWPQH
TRBJ2-2,TRBV28,ASSEPGGPNTGELF
TRBJ2-3,TRBV27,ASSSERATLGTQY
TRBJ2-3,TRBV6-1,ASSPPGPDTQY
TRBJ1-5,TRBV30,AWSVHLNQPQH
TRBJ2-3,TRBV5-1,ASSHPGGADTQY
TRBJ2-7,TRBV6-1,ASPGVNDYEQY
TRBJ1-1,TRBV19,ASSFRRLEAF
TRBJ1-5,TRBV6-1,ASSQQGSNQPQH
TRBJ1-5,TRBV7-8,ASSLVRHPSNQPQH
TRBJ1-6,TRBV6-1,ASRIGQVFH
TRBJ2-2,TRBV6-1,ASSASGGRNTGELF
TRBJ2-1,TRBV7-2,ASSLEGTSGFREQF
TRBJ2-2,TRBV6-1,ASTPGQGAGELF
TRBJ1-2,TRBV25-1,ASSEVQGKRGYT
TRBJ2-3,TRBV7-2,ASSPRGGGQDTQY
TRBJ1-4,TRBV5-1,ASSLAGVGTNEKLF
TRBJ2-2,TRBV4-1,ASSRRGQNTGELF
TRBJ1-2,TRBV10-3,AITQDSLYGYT
TRBJ2-7,TRBV2,ASSEDPGSSYEQY
TRBJ1-2,TRBV30,AWQIGGGSYGYT
TRBJ1-5,TRBV12-3/TRBV12-4,ASSLAFYQPQH
TRBJ1-2,TRBV12-3/TRBV12-4,ASTNAGQSFYGYT
TRBJ1-2,TRBV30,AWSVYPGTGYT
TRBJ2-1,TRBV2,ASSLDPAPYNEQF
TRBJ2-2,TRBV19,ASSFDRATGELF
TRBJ1-1,TRBV2,ASSDVGGTEAF
TRBJ2-3,TRBV2,ASSVEDDTQY
TRBJ1-6,TRBV12-3/TRBV12-4,ASSLEYNSPLH
TRBJ2-7,TRBV6-1,ASSDPGTGSYEQY
TRBJ1-5,TRBV6-2/TRBV6-3,ASSYWGNQPQH
TRBJ1-1,TRBV7-9,ASSLQEGTEAF
TRBJ1-2,TRBV7-3,ASSSTGALFHGYT
TRBJ1-6,TRBV6-1,ASSRTGDNSPLH
TRBJ2-5,TRBV5-4,ASSSAPTETQY
TRBJ1-6,TRBV19,ASSGRFGQEGSPLH
TRBJ2-7,TRBV7-2,ASSHPPRNYEQY
TRBJ1-5,TRBV28,ASSLIGGNQPQH
TRBJ2-5,TRBV15,ATSRDRGGSSPQETQY
TRBJ1-2,TRBV6-2/TRBV6-3,ASSYPDRVIYGYT
TRBJ1-2,TRBV5-4,ASNKGDRANYGYT
TRBJ1-1,TRBV6-1,ASSELQGGGTEAF
TRBJ1-1,TRBV6-1,ASSESGQSNTEAF
TRBJ1-2,TRBV20-1,SARDLGMGYGYT
TRBJ1-1,TRBV20-1,SARVFTGRVNTEAF
TRBJ2-2,TRBV6-1,ATEGMAGGPNTGELF
TRBJ1-4,TRBV6-1,ASSDRQGANEKLF
TRBJ2-5,TRBV20-1,SAQLTAYQETQY
TRBJ1-2,TRBV4-1,ASSRTPDSLGGYT